This T cell receptor (beta chain) was recovered during a study of cytomegalovirus exposure and HLA in healthy donors. Study-wide background: Genotyping showed around four fifths of 398 donors falling in the Caucasian-associated ancestry cluster.

CDR1 and CDR2 (germline): SGHVS, FNYEAQ. V lost 4 bases and J lost 5; bases outside the gene matches: 7. The CDR3 is 14 amino acids. Comments on this clone: Its cognate antigen is unknown.

The PCR ran on 60 Vbeta and 13 Jbeta primers. The repertoire was sequenced with immunoSEQ multiplex PCR; TCRdb's copy has only in-frame clones and lacks some. The table has 95,000 to 150,000 clones, 75% to 85% seen once; the top ten hold 7.5% to 10%. Study-level points and caveats: HLA alleles showed associations with about 15,000 TCR beta sequences in a later analysis, at a 0.05 false discovery rate. Earlier analysis looked at TCR beta V segments, and most were productive about 90% or about 30% of the time. The only immune exposure information that was available was CMV serostatus.

The J gene is TRBJ2-5, the V gene TRBV7-6; 7 nucleotides line up with TRBD1. Sequencing was done on a sample of PBMCs. The TCR sequence derives from a female donor in good health and CMV-seropositive. CDR3 sequence: CASSSRGTGETQYF. CDR3 sequence (DNA): TGTGCCAGCAGCTCCAGGGGGACGGGTGAGACCCAGTACTTC.